A single sample gave rise to the 25 T cell receptor beta chains below, sequenced in a study of blood T cell repertoires in COVID-19. The table came from immunoSEQ multiplex PCR; TCRdb's copy has only in-frame clones and leaves some out. The sample has 75,000 to 95,000 clones, 90% seen once. The specimen sequenced was peripheral blood. These receptors were collected from a man aged 60 to 69 with acute or convalescent COVID-19.

This clone was detected a few times. V is TRBV27 and J is TRBJ1-6; 7 positions match TRBD1. Germline V CDR1 and CDR2: MNHEY, SMNVEV (reference sequence). CDR3 length: 15 amino acids. V lost 10 bases to trimming and J lost 7 bases; unmatched junction nucleotides: 13. DNA for the CDR3: TGTGCCACCACGAACAGGGGACTTGACAATTCACCCCTCCACTTT. Translated, it gives CATTNRGLDNSPLHF.

The chain has TRBV11-2 and TRBJ1-1; D is undetermined. The CDR3 has 15 amino acids. The V gene's germline CDR1 is SGHAT and CDR2 FQNNGV. The V gene lost 7 bases and the J gene lost 3 bases, with 18 bases spanning the gap. The CDR3 spells CASTRFDMGYTEAFF. CDR3 bases: TGTGCCAGCACCAGATTTGACATGGGCTACACTGAAGCTTTCTTT.

The table lists this clone with a few counts. The chain carries TRBV10-3 and TRBJ1-2, with 7 nucleotides matching TRBD1. The CDR3 loop spans 14 amino acids. Per the germline V gene, CDR1 is ENHRY and CDR2 is SYGVKD. V dropped 6 bases and J dropped 2; count of bases not matched to a gene: 6. The CDR3 coding sequence is TGTGCCATCAGCCAACTGACAGGGAACTATGGCTACACCTTC. It codes for CAISQLTGNYGYTF.

The chain uses TRBV27 and TRBJ1-5; tentative D call: TRBD1 (6 bases). V dropped 4 bases and J dropped 5 bases, with 15 bases sitting between them. CDR1 and CDR2 (germline): MNHEY, SMNVEV (reference sequence). The CDR3 has 15 residues. CDR3 nucleotide sequence: TGTGCCAGCAGTTCTTCCCGGGACACCTATCAGCCCCAGCATTTT. Protein: CASSSSRDTYQPQHF.

The chain joins TRBV14 to TRBJ1-1; TRBD1 matches 7 bases. Unmatched junction bases numbered 2, after V lost 0 bases and J lost 1 base. This CDR3 is 15 amino acids long. Germline V gene lookup returns CDR1 SGHDN and CDR2 FVKESK. The CDR3 DNA reads as TGTGCCAGCAGCCAAGAAACAGGGGAGAACACTGAAGCTTTCTTT. Its translation: CASSQETGENTEAFF.

The chain recombines TRBV3-1 (or the pseudogene TRBV3-2) with TRBJ2-2; 10 nucleotides align to TRBD2. The CDR3 totals 18 residues. V shed 1 base, J shed 5 bases, and the junction held 10 bases outside the gene matches. CDR1 is LGHDT and CDR2 is YNNKEL in the germline V gene (reference sequence). CDR3 residues: CASSQVCPSGRYTGELFF. CDR3 DNA: TGTGCCAGCAGCCAAGTTTGTCCTAGCGGGAGATATACCGGGGAGCTGTTTTTT.

V usage is TRBV7-2 and J usage is TRBJ2-3, with 10 bases identical to TRBD2. The J segment lost 0 bases and the V segment lost 5 bases, leaving 5 bases of the junction unmatched. This CDR3 comprises 16 residues. The germline gives CDR1 SGHTA, CDR2 FQGNSA. This chain's CDR3 is CASSITSGASTDTQYF. In DNA, the CDR3 is TGTGCCAGCAGCATTACTAGCGGGGCTAGCACAGATACGCAGTATTTT.

J is TRBJ2-4 and V is TRBV5-1; 8 bases match TRBD1. The junction had 12 bases not matched to a gene; V was cut back by 4 bases and J by 0 bases. The CDR3 has 18 amino acids. Germline loops: CDR1 SGHRS, CDR2 YFSETQ. In nucleotides, the CDR3 is TGCGCCAGCAGCACGGGACAGGCAACCTACCAAGCCAAAAACATTCAGTACTTC. Translating it yields CASSTGQATYQAKNIQYF.

This clone was seen a few times. The gene calls are TRBV7-9 and TRBJ2-2; 8 positions agree with TRBD1. The V and J ends lost 4 bases and 5 bases, in that order; junction bases with no gene match: 12. This CDR3 comprises 17 residues. CDR1 and CDR2 (germline): SEHNR, FQNEAQ (reference sequence). For the CDR3, the DNA is TGTGCCAGCAGCTCACCCCCCGGACAGGGTAGTACCGGGGAGCTGTTTTTT. Its protein product is CASSSPPGQGSTGELFF.

This sequence joins TRBV29-1 and TRBJ2-5, with a possible D match to TRBD2 (6 bases). Trimming took 3 bases from V and 3 from J, leaving 11 bases between them. The CDR3 is 13 residues long. Germline lookup yields CDR1 SQVTM and CDR2 ANQGSEA. The CDR3 DNA is TGCAGCGTTGAGCCGGGAGATGAAGAGACCCAGTACTTC. Residues: CSVEPGDEETQYF.

This chain connects TRBV11-3 to TRBJ1-1; weak D call: TRBD1 (6 bases). V was shortened by 1 base and J by 6 bases, with 12 bases between the two germline ends. The CDR3 has 14 residues. The germline V gene encodes CDR1 SGHNT and CDR2 YENEEA. The CDR3 DNA reads as TGTGCCAGCAGCTTAGCCCCCGGACAGTCTGAAGCTTTCTTT. Its protein is CASSLAPGQSEAFF.

This clone was seen a single time. The rearrangement uses TRBV27 and TRBJ1-6; D perhaps matches TRBD1 (6 bases). V shed 6 bases and J shed 6 bases, with 9 bases lying between them. The CDR3 spans 13 residues. CDR1 and CDR2 from the germline V gene are MNHEY and SMNVEV (reference sequence). In DNA form, the CDR3 reads TGTGCCAGCAGGGGACATGTTAATTCACCCCTCCACTTT. Amino acid sequence: CASRGHVNSPLHF.

The J gene is TRBJ1-1, the V gene TRBV25-1, with a possible D match to TRBD1 (6 bases). This CDR3 is built from 12 residues. V was clipped by 6 bases and J by 1 base, with 6 bases between them. Germline CDR1 reads MGHDK; CDR2 reads SYGVNS. The CDR3 coding sequence is TGTGCCAGCAGGACAGGGAACACTGAAGCTTTCTTT. Its translation is CASRTGNTEAFF.

V usage is TRBV27 and J usage is TRBJ2-7, with unresolved D. Germline assignment: CDR1 MNHEY and CDR2 SMNVEV (reference sequence). Trimming removed 6 bases from V and 6 bases from J, with 15 bases in between. This CDR3 spans 13 amino acids. CDR3 nucleotide sequence: TGTGCCAGCAGCGACTCCCCCGGCGCCGAGCAGTACTTC. Its translation: CASSDSPGAEQYF.

The rearrangement joins TRBV15 to TRBJ2-7, with TRBD2 identical over 12 bases. Losses at the gene ends were 5 bases for V and 5 bases for J; bases not matched to a gene: 13. The germline gives CDR1 LNHNV, CDR2 YYDKDF (reference sequence). The CDR3 spans 17 residues. The CDR3 loop reads CATSQRLAGGRGDEQYF. CDR3 bases: TGTGCCACCAGCCAGCGGCTAGCGGGAGGGCGAGGCGACGAGCAGTACTTC.

The rearrangement joins TRBV27 to TRBJ2-2; no firm D call. This CDR3 comprises 14 residues. V was trimmed by 3 bases and J by 4 bases, leaving 9 bases between them. Germline V gene data show CDR1 as MNHEY and CDR2 as SMNVEV (reference sequence). CDR3 DNA sequence: TGTGCCAGCAGTTTTCGGAGAGGCACCGGGGAGCTGTTTTTT. Its translation is CASSFRRGTGELFF.

This sequence joins TRBV9 and TRBJ1-1; D perhaps matches TRBD1 (6 bases). V lost 0 bases and J 3 bases, leaving 12 bases between the germline ends. Germline CDR1 and CDR2: SGDLS and YYNGEE. The CDR3 contains 15 residues. The CDR3 sequence is CASSVGGPGHTEAFF. The CDR3 coding sequence is TGTGCCAGCAGCGTAGGGGGGCCAGGGCACACTGAAGCTTTCTTT.

The J gene is TRBJ2-5, the V gene TRBV20-1; D unresolved. V lost 3 bases to trimming and J lost 1 base, with 9 bases between them. The V gene's germline CDR1 is DFQATT and CDR2 SNEGSKA (reference sequence). CDR3 length equals 13 residues. The CDR3: CSASLGSQETQYF. The CDR3 DNA is TGCAGTGCTAGTCTGGGCAGCCAAGAGACCCAGTACTTC.

The chain combines TRBV6-4 with TRBJ2-1; 10 nucleotides match TRBD2. Trimming took 8 bases from V and 3 from J; bases not matched to a gene: 4. The CDR3 has 14 amino acids. Germline V gene data show CDR1 as MRHNA and CDR2 as SNTAGT. The CDR3 sequence: CASSGTSDYNEQFF. CDR3 DNA: TGTGCCAGCTCCGGGACTAGCGACTACAATGAGCAGTTCTTC.

The rearrangement links TRBV10-3 to TRBJ2-3, with a tentative D call TRBD1 (6 bases). This CDR3 spans 15 amino acids. Germline V gene data show CDR1 as ENHRY and CDR2 as SYGVKD. The V gene lost 4 bases and the J gene lost 3 bases, with 14 bases spanning the gap. CDR3 protein: CAISGTGSGTDTQYF. The CDR3, as DNA: TGTGCCATCAGTGGAACAGGGAGTGGAACAGATACGCAGTATTTT.

In its sample, this clone was seen a few times. This rearrangement joins TRBV10-3 to TRBJ2-5; 7 bases map to TRBD1. V lost 6 bases, J lost 5 bases, and 6 bases stayed unmatched. Germline CDR1 ENHRY, CDR2 SYGVKD. The CDR3 covers 13 residues. This CDR3 is CAIRGQHSETQYF. The DNA of the CDR3 is TGTGCCATCAGGGGACAGCATAGTGAGACCCAGTACTTC.

The gene calls are TRBV12-3 or TRBV12-4 and TRBJ2-5; TRBD1 agrees at 7 bases. V was clipped by 6 bases and J by 5 bases; unmatched bases: 6. The CDR3 is 13 residues long. The CDR3 reads CASRATGVETQYF. The CDR3 region has the DNA TGTGCCAGCAGGGCAACAGGGGTGGAGACCCAGTACTTC.

This clone showed up just once. This sequence joins TRBV6-6 and TRBJ1-5; the D is unclear. The V end lost 7 bases, the J end lost 1 base, and 11 bases lay between the germline ends. CDR3 length: 14 amino acids. CDR1 is MNHNY, CDR2 SVGAGI, per germline (reference sequence). DNA of the CDR3: TGTGCCAGCACCCTTGACACAAGCAATCAGCCCCAGCATTTT. Its translation is CASTLDTSNQPQHF.

In this sample, this clone turned up once. This chain uses TRBV2 with TRBJ2-1; D may be TRBD2 (5 bases). The CDR3 sequence is 14 residues long. Germline-derived CDR1 and CDR2 are SNHLY and FYNNEI. Between the trimmed V and J ends, which lost 7 bases and 2 bases, there was a span of 12 bases. The DNA of the CDR3 is TGTGCCAGCACCCAGCGGAGTCCCTACAATGAGCAGTTCTTC. It translates to CASTQRSPYNEQFF.

This chain connects TRBV15 to TRBJ1-1, with D hard to call. There are 16 residues in the CDR3. CDR1 is LNHNV, CDR2 YYDKDF, per germline (reference sequence). Between the trimmed V and J ends, which lost 0 bases and 4 bases, there was a span of 15 bases. The CDR3 sequence: CATSRDLAGGVTEAFF. The CDR3 DNA reads as TGTGCCACCAGCAGAGATTTAGCGGGTGGGGTCACTGAAGCTTTCTTT.